This T cell receptor (beta chain) emerged from a study of identical twins listed by TCRdb under 2016. General notes on the study: To test whether fetal clonotypes persist, the study used deep sequencing on TCR alpha and beta repertoires from monozygotic twins, unrelated adults of various ages, and cord blood. Replicate twin experiments were performed at different times using different library preparation protocols to rule out contamination. Points the paper makes about the study in general: Invariant T cells such as MAIT and iNKT could partly confound zero-insertion analyses, although diverse VJ usage argued against such confounding for most clonotypes. In monozygotic twins, recombination models systematically underestimated out-of-frame TCR alpha sharing, but the models matched the sharing seen between unrelated individuals. Fewer insertions were carried by abundant cord blood beta clonotypes; a weaker similar trend was observed in young adult naive repertoires, while no such trend was observed in memory repertoires. Out-of-frame TCR alpha sequences shared between twins showed an excess of low generation-probability sequences compared with coincidental sharing between unrelated individuals. Excess twin sharing in beta out-of-frame sequences was weaker because fewer shared sequences lowered the signal-to-noise ratio. Because the same donors could not be followed over many years, the conclusions depended on cross-sectional statistical analysis.

The CDR3 starts with the cysteine, ends with the phenylalanine, and has 15 residues. Only the CDR3 DNA stays, 45 bases, in frame from base 1. The germline V gene yields SGHTA for CDR1 and FQGNSA for CDR2. For this chain, trimming is 1 base at the V end and 3 bases at the J end, and the number of junction bases without a gene match is 4. As for this clonotype: The specificity of this receptor is unknown. Per-base qualities were not stored, and no clone one base away is much larger.

Only healthy Caucasian donors were included. Three pairs of female monozygotic twins, all aged 18 to 29 years, were included in the twin cohort. Positive isolation kits from Invitrogen were used to isolate CD4+ and CD8+ T cell populations. The library was obtained by 5' RACE. The instrument was an Illumina HiSeq 2000. Template switching introduced a universal primer binding site; the final cDNA contained a unique molecular identifier, enabling accurate counting of TCR cDNA molecules. Specific primers in the conserved constant-segment region were used to synthesize first-strand cDNA for the TCR alpha and beta chains. Each cDNA library was double barcoded, with a SMART-Mk sample barcode plus Illumina barcodes, to control for contamination. TruSeq adapter sequences, together with Illumina sample barcodes, were added in two successive PCR steps. The TCR alpha and beta cDNA libraries were sequenced on the Illumina HiSeq platform using custom primers. Concerning the study's data processing: MiGEC was used to process raw reads and extract unique molecular identifiers, and MiXCR was used to find CDR3 positions. Recombination models were inferred per individual with the repgenHMM and IGoR tools using an EM algorithm. Shared clonotypes were analyzed with the tcR package in R, and sharing was normalized by the product of cloneset sizes. Out-of-frame nonproductive sequences were analyzed to study raw recombination free of thymic and clonal selection effects. Using fastp at Q25 and MiXCR, TCRdb reprocessed the public reads and kept productive beta chains. Rows matching on CDR3 protein sequence are summarized as one entry with the most common DNA and genes. Here the V and J calls rest on TCRdb's processing, not on the authors' analysis. This sample is represented by 500,000 or so distinct CDR3 sequences; around 15% of them were singletons. The top ten clonotypes cover 0.8% to 1% of the sample.

These sequences were also reported in another study, on yellow fever vaccine responses in identical twins. As noted in the second study: According to the authors, the vaccine-induced T cell response in identical twins seemed to be partly convergent and partly specific to each individual. In the study, vaccine-responding T cell clones were precisely tracked in identical twins.

The TCR comes from a young woman in good health. Sequencing was carried out using CD4+ T cells sorted from blood. The rearranged segments are TRBV7-2 and TRBJ1-1; 8 bases in the junction line up with TRBD1. In nucleotide form, the sequence is TGTGCCAGCAGCTTAGATAGGGACAGGTACACTGAAGCTTTCTTT. It specifies CASSLDRDRYTEAFF.